These 15 T cell receptor beta chains originate from one sample sequenced in a study of T-cell reconstitution after alpha-beta-depleted transplantation in children (dated by TCRdb to the mid-2010s). In light of the paper, this sample's treatment or condition label describes: allogeneic hematopoietic cell transplantation with graft depleted of TCRalphabeta T cells and CD19 B cells. Library prep was done by PCR. TCRdb records Illumina HiSeq 2500 as the sequencer. TCR library preparation used molecular barcoding, with unique molecular identifiers applied to normalize quantification of the TCRbeta repertoire. Using fastp trimming at Q25 and MiXCR clonotype assembly, TCRdb reanalyzed the public sequencing data and kept in-frame beta chains. Every distinct CDR3 protein forms one entry, paired with its most common genes and DNA. Present in this sample are more than 100,000 distinct CDR3 sequences, roughly 24% of which were seen just once. Over 9.5% of the sample rests with the top ten.

This specimen was PBMCs, mostly from graft donor cells, taken 180 days after TCRalphabeta/CD19-depleted stem cell transplant. The source is a male patient aged 2-9 years who had a stem cell transplant for chronic granulomatous disease, so the T cells may come from the graft donor.

This clonotype was observed many times. The chain uses TRBV29-1 and TRBJ2-1, with 11 bases matching TRBD2. This CDR3 has 15 amino acids. Per germline, CDR1 SQVTM and CDR2 ANQGSEA. J was trimmed by 3 bases and V by 2 bases; bases with no gene match: 3. The CDR3 coding sequence is TGCAGCGTTGAACTAGCGGGAGGCAGCTACAATGAGCAGTTCTTC. Encoded protein: CSVELAGGSYNEQFF.

J is TRBJ1-2 and V is TRBV12-3 or TRBV12-4, with D unclear. Trimming cost V 3 bases and J 5 bases, with 10 bases left between them. The CDR3 contains 13 residues. The CDR3 sequence is CASSFVGSYGYTF. The DNA of the CDR3 is TGTGCCAGCAGTTTTGTAGGGTCGTATGGCTACACCTTC.

The chain combines TRBV7-8 with TRBJ2-3; possibly TRBD1 for D (7 bases). Germline lookup yields CDR1 SGHVS and CDR2 FQNEAQ. CDR3 size: 17 residues. Between the trimmed V and J ends, which lost 3 bases and 3 bases, there was a span of 19 bases. As DNA, the CDR3 is TGTGCCAGCAGCTTTCCCACTGAGGGGGGACAGACAGATACGCAGTATTTT. It is translated as CASSFPTEGGQTDTQYF.

This clonotype has a count of ten or more. This rearrangement joins TRBV20-1 to TRBJ2-7; 10 bases agree with TRBD2. With V trimmed by 1 base and J by 2 bases, 5 bases remained unmatched. The CDR3 totals 15 residues. CDR1 and CDR2 from the germline V gene are DFQATT and SNEGSKA (reference sequence). The CDR3 DNA reads as TGCAGTGCTAGAGCGGCTAGCGGGGGACCCTACGAGCAGTACTTC. It is translated as CSARAASGGPYEQYF.

The chain links TRBV5-1 to TRBJ2-3, with TRBD2 identical over 7 bases. The CDR3 is 16 amino acids. J lost 0 bases, V lost 2 bases, and 6 bases had no gene match. The germline V gene encodes CDR1 SGHRS and CDR2 YFSETQ. The CDR3 here is CASSFNPGGSTDTQYF. The CDR3 bases are TGCGCCAGCAGCTTCAATCCGGGGGGAAGCACAGATACGCAGTATTTT.

The chain combines TRBV6-1 with TRBJ2-7, with 8 bases identical to TRBD1. Trimming took 6 bases from V and 3 from J; bases not matched to a gene: 7. The CDR3 totals 14 residues. Germline V gives CDR1 MNHNS, CDR2 SASEGT. CDR3 sequence reads: CASRADRGFYEQYF. DNA for the CDR3: TGTGCCAGCAGAGCCGACAGGGGATTCTACGAGCAGTACTTC.

This clonotype was picked up many times. The genes are TRBV5-1 and TRBJ2-7; TRBD1 matches at 7 bases. The CDR3 consists of 15 residues. Germline V lookup: CDR1 SGHRS, CDR2 YFSETQ. V was clipped by 0 bases and J by 4 bases; unmatched bases: 7. The CDR3 DNA reads as TGCGCCAGCAGCTTGGAGAAGGGGGCTGTTTACGAGCAGTACTTC. Amino acids: CASSLEKGAVYEQYF. Drawing the rest from reference TRBV5-1 and TRBJ2-7, the complete variable domain is KAGVTQTPRYLIKTRGQQVTLSCSPISGHRSVSWYQQTPGQGLQFLFEYFSETQRNKGNFPGRFSGRQFSNSRSEMNVSTLELGDSALYLCASSLEKGAVYEQYFGPGTRLTVT.

At least ten counts were recorded for this clonotype. The chain links TRBV4-1 to TRBJ2-2, with no clear D. Germline V gives CDR1 MGHRA, CDR2 YSYEKL. V lost 4 bases to trimming and J lost 5 bases, with 14 bases between them. The CDR3 spans 15 residues. The CDR3 here is CASSPTVGWTGELFF. DNA for the CDR3: TGCGCCAGCAGCCCTACAGTTGGGTGGACCGGGGAGCTGTTTTTT.

This clonotype was recorded at least ten times. The chain recombines TRBV7-2 with TRBJ2-1; D is ambiguous. The CDR3 has 11 residues. V shed 3 bases and J shed 10 bases, with 7 bases lying between them. Germline V gene sequence: CDR1 SGHTA, CDR2 FQGNSA. The CDR3 region has the DNA TGTGCCAGCAGCTTGTTGGTAGAGCAGTTCTTC. Protein product: CASSLLVEQFF.

At least ten counts were recorded for this clonotype. This chain uses TRBV30 with TRBJ2-5, with 9 bases lining up with TRBD2. J lost 5 bases, V lost 5 bases, and 6 bases had no gene match. CDR1 and CDR2 from the germline V gene are GTSNPN and SVGIG (reference sequence). CDR3 length: 13 amino acids. For the CDR3, the DNA is TGTGCCTGGTTAGCGGGAGAGGGGGAGACCCAGTACTTC. Translating gives CAWLAGEGETQYF.

This clonotype has just a few counts. The J gene is TRBJ2-2, the V gene TRBV5-1; 7 bases align to TRBD1. This CDR3 has 18 amino acids. CDR1 and CDR2 (germline): SGHRS, YFSETQ. The V gene end was trimmed by 1 base and the J gene end by 2 bases; junction bases not matched to a gene: 11. The DNA of the CDR3 is TGCGCCAGCAGCTTGACTTATACCGGGACAGACAACACCGGGGAGCTGTTTTTT. It codes for CASSLTYTGTDNTGELFF.

There are many counts of this clonotype. This chain connects TRBV20-1 to TRBJ1-6; perhaps TRBD1 as D (5 bases). CDR3 length: 15 residues. Germline lookup yields CDR1 DFQATT and CDR2 SNEGSKA (reference sequence). Trimming shortened V by 2 bases and J by 5 bases, and 13 bases separated the two germline ends. Here the CDR3 DNA reads TGCAGTGCTAGACAGGGTTTCTGGGATAATTCACCCCTCCACTTT. Encoded protein: CSARQGFWDNSPLHF.

This clonotype has only a few counts. For the CDR3, the DNA is TGTGCCAGCAGCCCTAGCGGGGCGCACAATGAGCAGTTCTTC. Translated, it gives CASSPSGAHNEQFF. This sequence joins TRBV12-3 or TRBV12-4 and TRBJ2-1; 9 nucleotides align to TRBD2. The V and J ends lost 6 bases and 5 bases, in that order; junction bases with no gene match: 5. The CDR3 has 14 residues.

This clonotype has a count of ten or more. The chain recombines TRBV20-1 with TRBJ2-1, with a tentative D call TRBD1 (6 bases). Germline CDR1 and CDR2: DFQATT and SNEGSKA (reference sequence). This CDR3 has 13 amino acids. The V end lost 6 bases, the J end lost 1 base, and 10 bases lay between the germline ends. The chain's CDR3 is CSAATGSYNEQFF. Written as DNA, the CDR3 is TGCAGTGCCGCTACAGGGTCCTACAATGAGCAGTTCTTC.

This clonotype was counted many times. The J gene is TRBJ2-5, the V gene TRBV5-6; D is tentatively TRBD1 or TRBD2 (5 bases each). Germline-derived CDR1 and CDR2 are SGHDT and YYEEEE. V shed 4 bases and J shed 1 base, with 11 bases lying between them. The CDR3 is made up of 14 amino acids. This chain's CDR3 is CASSLGTSQETQYF. The CDR3 DNA reads as TGTGCCAGCAGCCTCGGGACCTCCCAAGAGACCCAGTACTTC.